This T cell receptor (beta chain) derives from a study of T-cell reconstitution after alpha-beta-depleted transplantation in children. Whole-study findings and limits: Alpha-beta T cells present about two months after transplant were reported to originate from several hundred expanded graft clones. Surviving recipient cells, namely T cells and thymic progenitors, were the source of high day-60 TCRbeta diversity in some patients. Newly generated T cells supplied most T-cell counts and diversity one year post-transplant.

Unique molecular identifiers were used in preparing the TCRbeta library. Via MiXCR, TCRdb re-called the PCR reads, giving one row per CDR3 protein. The sample consists of 300,000 to 350,000 distinct CDR3 sequences, around 25% of them appearing once. Comment on this clonotype: Its antigen is undetermined.

Trimming cost V 3 bases and J 2 bases; bases outside gene matches: 7. CDR3 length: 15 residues. The chain joins TRBV12-3 or TRBV12-4 to TRBJ2-7; TRBD2 matches at 7 bases. The sample in question was PBMCs, mostly from graft donor cells, obtained 180 days after TCRalphabeta/CD19-depleted stem cell transplant. The TCR was taken from a male patient under 18 who had a stem cell transplant for acute lymphoblastic leukemia, so the T cells may come from the graft donor. The CDR3 DNA is TGTGCCAGCAGTTTTGATTATGGGGGGGCCTACGAGCAGTACTTC. It is translated as CASSFDYGGAYEQYF.